This T cell receptor (beta chain) derives from a study of Tregs in tolerant kidney transplant recipients. This table comes from immunoSEQ multiplex PCR, and its TCRdb copy is limited to in-frame clones, with some not included. The sample has 80,000 or so clones, 90% to 95% seen once. Study-level results: Biological reproducibility was not directly addressed, but technical replication error appeared minimal. The small number of patients limits these findings pending further validation. Nucleotide sequences could not be compared across some patients' samples due to primer changes. Expanding Tregs on activated donor B cells appeared to best identify donor-specific TCRbeta clones.

Germline assignment: CDR1 MGHRA and CDR2 YSYEKL. CDR3 length: 15 amino acids. Trimming removed 1 base from V and 3 bases from J, with 9 bases in between. Turning to this clone: Its antigen is still unknown.

Recipients received nonmyeloablative bone marrow transplants from related graft donors, with transient mixed chimerism. The J gene is TRBJ2-2, the V gene TRBV4-1; a weak D match, TRBD1 (6 bases). Sequenced material: CD4+ T cells from blood (PBMCs), taken 24 months after the transplant. This TCR came from a human patient who received a combined kidney and bone marrow transplant. Certain T cells may be donor cells from the graft. CDR3 DNA sequence: TGCGCCAGCAGCCAAGGGGCAGGGGACACCGGGGAGCTGTTTTTT. Amino acid sequence: CASSQGAGDTGELFF.